The 26 T cell receptor beta chains below come from one sample, sequenced in a study of PD-1 blockade in classical Hodgkin lymphoma. TCRdb's table, derived via immunoSEQ multiplex PCR, lists solely in-frame clones and lacks some. The repertoire holds some 14,000 clones, with about 86% as singletons. Time point specified: newly diagnosed, previously untreated cHL patient sample. CD4+ T cells were purified from thawed PBMCs by magnetic negative selection. Sequencing used CD4+ T cells from blood. The receptor source for this set is a human donor with classical Hodgkin lymphoma.

This rearrangement joins TRBV27 to TRBJ2-7; TRBD2 matches 12 bases. The CDR3 is 15 amino acids. CDR1 and CDR2 (germline): MNHEY, SMNVEV (reference sequence). V was clipped by 6 bases and J by 3 bases; unmatched bases: 6. The CDR3 sequence: CASSPSTSGSYEQYF. The CDR3 region has the DNA TGTGCCAGCAGCCCTTCGACTAGCGGGAGCTACGAGCAGTACTTC.

V is TRBV19 and J is TRBJ2-4; 7 positions match TRBD1. V gave up 3 bases and J gave up 1 base; unmatched junction bases: 6. The CDR3 is 16 amino acids. Per the germline V gene, CDR1 is LNHDA and CDR2 is SQIVND (reference sequence). DNA for the CDR3: TGTGCCAGTAGTATTAAGGGGGCGTCGGCCAAAAACATTCAGTACTTC. This gives the protein CASSIKGASAKNIQYF.

This clone came up a few times. The chain joins TRBV2 to TRBJ2-1; D tentatively fits TRBD1 or TRBD2 (5 bases each). The V end was cut by 6 bases, the J end by 5 bases, with 14 bases between. The CDR3 is made up of 14 amino acids. Germline V gene sequence: CDR1 SNHLY, CDR2 FYNNEI. CDR3 nucleotides: TGTGCCAGCAGAACCGGGACGAGTAACAATGAGCAGTTCTTC. Encoded protein: CASRTGTSNNEQFF. The variable domain in full, with the rest retrieved from reference TRBV2 and TRBJ2-1, is EPEVTQTPSHQVTQMGQEVILRCVPISNHLYFYWYRQILGQKVEFLVSFYNNEISEKSEIFDDQFSVERPDGSNFTLKIRSTKLEDSAMYFCASRTGTSNNEQFFGPGTRLTVL.

The chain uses TRBV25-1 and TRBJ1-1, with TRBD1 as a possible D gene (5 bases). CDR3 size: 14 residues. Trimming shortened V by 7 bases and J by 4 bases, and 16 bases separated the two germline ends. Germline assignment: CDR1 MGHDK and CDR2 SYGVNS. The CDR3 DNA reads TGTGCCAGCAAACGGCCCGGGGGTGGCACTGAAGCTTTCTTT. Residues: CASKRPGGGTEAFF.

J is TRBJ1-4 and V is TRBV15, with D possibly TRBD1 on 6 matching bases. Germline-derived CDR1 and CDR2 are LNHNV and YYDKDF (reference sequence). V lost 4 bases to trimming and J lost 10 bases, with 19 bases between them. The CDR3 is 15 amino acids. The CDR3 here is CATSKLQGTPGKLFF. The CDR3 bases are TGTGCCACCAGCAAACTACAGGGTACTCCCGGAAAACTGTTTTTT.

The V call is TRBV16, the J call TRBJ1-5, with 8 bases that match TRBD1. CDR1 and CDR2 from the germline V gene are KGHSY and FQNENV. This CDR3 region has 14 residues. V dropped 4 bases and J dropped 4; count of bases not matched to a gene: 3. The CDR3, as DNA: TGTGCCAGCAGCCTCCGACAGGGGAATCAGCCCCAGCATTTT. It yields the protein CASSLRQGNQPQHF.

The rearrangement uses TRBV30 and TRBJ1-1; 7 bases are shared with TRBD1. The CDR3 contains 12 residues. V trimming: 5 bases; J trimming: 1 base; junction bases outside the gene matches: 1. Germline V gives CDR1 GTSNPN, CDR2 SVGIG (reference sequence). The CDR3 region has the DNA TGTGCCTGGTACAGGGGGAACACTGAAGCTTTCTTT. This codes for CAWYRGNTEAFF.

The rearrangement links TRBV5-1 to TRBJ2-7, with D tentatively TRBD1 (5 bases). Germline loops: CDR1 SGHRS, CDR2 YFSETQ. V lost 2 bases and J lost 1, with 10 bases in between. This CDR3 region has 14 residues. The DNA for the CDR3 is TGCGCCAGCAGCTTTTCCAGGGCGTCCTACGAGCAGTACTTC. It specifies CASSFSRASYEQYF.

This chain connects TRBV7-2 to TRBJ1-1; D is ambiguous. Per the germline V gene, CDR1 is SGHTA and CDR2 is FQGNSA. V gave up 0 bases and J gave up 4 bases, with 3 bases separating them. The CDR3 contains 12 residues. This CDR3 reads CASSLAGTEAFF. Here the CDR3 DNA reads TGTGCCAGCAGCTTAGCCGGCACTGAAGCTTTCTTT.

This chain links TRBV28 with TRBJ2-2; D is perhaps TRBD2 (5 bases). The CDR3 covers 15 residues. V lost 7 bases and J lost 8, with 20 bases in between. Germline V gives CDR1 MDHEN, CDR2 SYDVKM. This CDR3 reads CASTSGRRAGGELFF. The CDR3 DNA is TGTGCCAGCACCTCAGGTCGGCGGGCCGGAGGGGAGCTGTTTTTT. Complete variable domain (other parts from reference TRBV28 and TRBJ2-2): DVKVTQSSRYLVKRTGEKVFLECVQDMDHENMFWYRQDPGLGLRLIYFSYDVKMKEKGDIPEGYSVSREKKERFSLILESASTNQTSMYLCASTSGRRAGGELFFGEGSRLTVL.

This chain links TRBV11-2 with TRBJ2-4; 9 bases line up with TRBD1. The V gene's germline CDR1 is SGHAT and CDR2 FQNNGV. Trimming took 5 bases from V and 7 from J; bases not matched to a gene: 6. The CDR3 has 14 amino acids. CDR3 sequence (DNA): TGTGCCAGCAGCCCGGACAGGGGAAAGAACATTCAGTACTTC. Encoded protein: CASSPDRGKNIQYF. The variable domain in full, with the rest retrieved from reference TRBV11-2 and TRBJ2-4, is EAGVAQSPRYKIIEKRQSVAFWCNPISGHATLYWYQQILGQGPKLLIQFQNNGVVDDSQLPKDRFSAERLKGVDSTLKIQPAKLEDSAVYLCASSPDRGKNIQYFGAGTRLSVL.

The gene calls are TRBV7-2 and TRBJ1-5, with TRBD1 matching 8 bases. J was trimmed by 0 bases and V by 5 bases; bases with no gene match: 6. Germline V gene data show CDR1 as SGHTA and CDR2 as FQGNSA. The CDR3 covers 16 residues. The CDR3 coding sequence is TGTGCCAGCAGCGCGCAGGGGGCTATTAGCAATCAGCCCCAGCATTTT. Its protein product is CASSAQGAISNQPQHF.

The chain is built from TRBV6-5 and TRBJ2-7; 10 bases are shared with TRBD1. This CDR3 is 14 amino acids long. CDR1 is MNHEY and CDR2 is SVGAGI in the germline V gene. V dropped 6 bases and J dropped 2; count of bases not matched to a gene: 4. CDR3 DNA: TGTGCCAGCAGGAGACAGGGGGCCACCTACGAGCAGTACTTC. It translates to CASRRQGATYEQYF.

This chain links TRBV19 with TRBJ2-5, with D perhaps TRBD1 or TRBD2 (6 bases each). The CDR3 sequence is 11 residues long. Trimming took 10 bases from V and 5 from J, leaving 11 bases between them. Germline V gene data show CDR1 as LNHDA and CDR2 as SQIVND (reference sequence). CDR3: CAILGGETQYF. The CDR3 DNA reads TGTGCCATTCTAGGGGGGGAGACCCAGTACTTC.

This sequence joins TRBV28 and TRBJ2-3; TRBD1 matches at 12 bases. This CDR3 spans 15 amino acids. Germline assignment: CDR1 MDHEN and CDR2 SYDVKM. J gave up 4 bases and V 3 bases, and 2 bases lay outside the gene matches. This CDR3 is CASSFGTGGADTQYF. The CDR3 DNA reads TGTGCCAGCAGTTTTGGGACAGGGGGCGCAGATACGCAGTATTTT.

This chain uses TRBV28 with TRBJ1-5; TRBD1 matches at 10 bases. This CDR3 contains 17 residues. With V trimmed by 3 bases and J by 2 bases, 7 bases remained unmatched. Germline V lookup: CDR1 MDHEN, CDR2 SYDVKM. CDR3 bases: TGTGCCAGCAGTTTTGAGGGACAGGGGATGCGCAATCAGCCCCAGCATTTT. It codes for CASSFEGQGMRNQPQHF. Full variable domain (rest looked up from reference TRBV28 and TRBJ1-5): DVKVTQSSRYLVKRTGEKVFLECVQDMDHENMFWYRQDPGLGLRLIYFSYDVKMKEKGDIPEGYSVSREKKERFSLILESASTNQTSMYLCASSFEGQGMRNQPQHFGDGTRLSIL.

This CDR3 reads CASSLYGVGTGDTDTQYF. CDR3 coding DNA: TGTGCCAGCAGCTTATATGGGGTGGGGACAGGGGACACAGATACGCAGTATTTT. V is TRBV7-3 and J is TRBJ2-3; 10 bases match TRBD1. The CDR3 loop spans 18 amino acids. Trimming removed 2 bases from V and 2 bases from J; junction bases left unmatched: 10. Germline CDR1 SGHTA, CDR2 FQGTGA.

This chain links TRBV28 with TRBJ1-1; D unresolved. The V gene lost 8 bases and the J gene lost 1 base, with 5 bases spanning the gap. The CDR3 sequence is 11 residues long. Germline assignment: CDR1 MDHEN and CDR2 SYDVKM. CDR3 DNA: TGTGCCAGCTATGGGAACACTGAAGCTTTCTTT. Protein product: CASYGNTEAFF.

The gene calls are TRBV7-2 and TRBJ2-5, with D perhaps TRBD2 (5 bases). Germline V gives CDR1 SGHTA, CDR2 FQGNSA. The germline V and J ends were trimmed by 3 bases and 1 base, with 12 bases remaining between them. The CDR3 totals 15 residues. The CDR3 DNA reads as TGTGCCAGCAGCTTCCAGCGGACCCTCCAAGAGACCCAGTACTTC. Residues: CASSFQRTLQETQYF.

V and J are TRBV7-2 and TRBJ2-1; 8 bases line up with TRBD1. CDR3 length equals 15 residues. Germline V gene data show CDR1 as SGHTA and CDR2 as FQGNSA. After removal of 3 bases from V and 2 bases from J, the junction contained 3 bases not matched to a gene. The CDR3 DNA follows: TGTGCCAGCAGCTTGTTGGGACAGGCCTACAATGAGCAGTTCTTC. This gives the protein CASSLLGQAYNEQFF.

The chain links TRBV30 to TRBJ1-1; no definite D call. The germline V gene has CDR1 GTSNPN and CDR2 SVGIG (reference sequence). The CDR3 contains 13 residues. V lost 3 bases, J lost 8 bases, and 16 bases lay in between. In nucleotides, the CDR3 is TGTGCCTGGAGCGGTTTATCTTTCCAAGAAGCTTTCTTT. The encoded protein is CAWSGLSFQEAFF.

This chain joins TRBV12-2 and TRBJ1-4; the table's D call of TRBD1 was not tested on the DNA. TRBV12-2 is an annotated pseudogene. This CDR3 comprises 16 residues. The CDR3 DNA is TGTGCAAGTCGCCCTAACCTGCTTCCTTCCAGGGGAAAACTGTTTTTT. Translating gives CASRPNLLPSRGKLFF.

This clone was recorded only once. The rearrangement links TRBV6-5 to TRBJ1-3; D gene unclear. Trimming pared 6 bases from V and 4 bases from J, leaving 16 bases between. The CDR3 has 15 residues. Germline V CDR1 and CDR2: MNHEY, SVGAGI. DNA of the CDR3: TGTGCCAGCAGGGAGGATGGGCTTTCGGGAAACACCATATATTTT. The encoded protein is CASREDGLSGNTIYF.

The chain employs TRBV2 and TRBJ1-5, with 7 bases matching TRBD1. This CDR3 has 14 residues. Germline CDR1 and CDR2: SNHLY and FYNNEI. V gave up 7 bases and J gave up 0 bases; unmatched junction bases: 3. Here the CDR3 DNA reads TGTGCCAGCATGGGACAGTGTAGCAATCAGCCCCAGCATTTT. Protein sequence: CASMGQCSNQPQHF.

The chain combines TRBV7-9 with TRBJ1-1; 8 bases are a match to TRBD1. V lost 4 bases to trimming and J lost 6 bases; unmatched junction nucleotides: 4. CDR3 length equals 13 residues. The germline CDR1 and CDR2 sequences are SEHNR and FQNEAQ (reference sequence). CDR3: CASSYQGASEAFF. The CDR3 coding sequence is TGTGCCAGCAGCTACCAGGGGGCATCTGAAGCTTTCTTT.

V usage is TRBV23-1 and J usage is TRBJ2-4; the D gene is possibly TRBD2 (7 bases). TRBV23-1 is noted as an ORF with a role that remains uncertain. Trimming cost V 0 bases and J 1 base, with 16 bases left between them. The CDR3 contains 18 residues. Here the CDR3 DNA reads TGCGCCAGCAGTCAATCGGCCCCAGGGAGGGGGGCCAAAAACATTCAGTACTTC. Amino acids: CASSQSAPGRGAKNIQYF.